The T cell receptor (beta chain) under discussion was sequenced for a study of T cells in Graves' hyperthyroidism and ophthalmopathy. General study results and limits: Most clonotypes expanded in the thyroid (above 0.001) were also present in blood. The model forecast ophthalmopathy, anticipating it by a median approximately 7 months before onset.

This CDR3 region has 16 residues. Deletions cut 5 bases from V and 0 bases from J, with 14 bases between. Germline V gene data show CDR1 as SGHVS and CDR2 as FQNEAQ. Amplification of TCR beta CDR3 regions was performed using RNA transcripts as template. A first-round RT-PCR of the TCR CDR3 used the HTBI primer set. Each CDR3 protein is one row after TCRdb ran MiXCR on the multiplex PCR reads. This table holds 400,000 to 550,000 distinct CDR3 sequences, about 15% found once. Stable disease denoted Graves' hyperthyroidism without ophthalmopathy progression within 18 months. Clinical symptoms, serum thyroxine and TRAb, thyroid ultrasound and orbital computed tomography together formed the diagnostic basis. This clonotype came up many times. As yet, its antigen is unknown.

The source material was blood. The sequence came from a young woman with Graves' hyperthyroidism. This sequence joins TRBV7-8 and TRBJ2-1, with D possibly TRBD2 on 5 matching bases. The CDR3 DNA sequence: TGTGCCAGCAGCCCGCTTGAGCGGAGCTCCTACAATGAGCAGTTCTTC. This gives the protein CASSPLERSSYNEQFF.